This T cell receptor beta chain comes out of a study of cytomegalovirus exposure and HLA in healthy donors. Across the study: The 95 to 150 validation repertoires used the same platform as the roughly 670 first-cohort repertoires, a later analysis reported. Findings and caveats of the study: It was found in a later analysis that first-cohort TCR clusters tended to co-occur in the approximately 130 validation repertoires.

Sequenced by immunoSEQ multiplex PCR; TCRdb stores in-frame clones only, minus some. The repertoire holds hundreds of thousands of clones, with about 90% as singletons. The CDR3 is 13 residues long. Trimming took 0 bases from V and 4 from J, leaving 6 bases between them. Per germline, CDR1 MNHNS and CDR2 SASEGT. In its sample, this clone was seen once. The antigen is unknown. This chain uses TRBV6-1 with TRBJ1-2, with D uncertain. Sequencing was carried out using PBMCs. This TCR came from a man younger than 30 in good health and CMV-seropositive. The CDR3 sequence is CASSEANLYGYTF. The CDR3 DNA reads as TGTGCCAGCAGTGAAGCCAATCTCTATGGCTACACCTTC.